This TCR beta chain was captured in a study of T cell responses to AZD1222 COVID-19 vaccine. Trimming stripped 1 base from V and 1 base from J, with 10 bases between. The CDR3 extends over 15 amino acids. CDR1 is SEHNR, CDR2 FQNEAQ, per germline (reference sequence). Details on this clone: Its specificity is not known. At the DNA level, this CDR3 is encoded by other sequences in the same sample as well.

Study-level points and caveats: Repertoire sampling was restricted to post-peak T cell response timepoints.

TCRdb keeps only in-frame clones here, not all; method: immunoSEQ multiplex PCR. The sample shows 120,000 or so clones, 65% to 90% of them seen only once. The TCR was taken from an adult who received the AZD1222 COVID-19 vaccine. Sequencing used peripheral blood, obtained 28 days after the second AZD1222 dose. This chain joins TRBV7-9 and TRBJ1-1; D is uncertain. The CDR3 region is CASSLVSGRNTEAFF. CDR3 nucleotide sequence: TGTGCCAGCAGCTTAGTTTCCGGGCGGAACACTGAAGCTTTCTTT.